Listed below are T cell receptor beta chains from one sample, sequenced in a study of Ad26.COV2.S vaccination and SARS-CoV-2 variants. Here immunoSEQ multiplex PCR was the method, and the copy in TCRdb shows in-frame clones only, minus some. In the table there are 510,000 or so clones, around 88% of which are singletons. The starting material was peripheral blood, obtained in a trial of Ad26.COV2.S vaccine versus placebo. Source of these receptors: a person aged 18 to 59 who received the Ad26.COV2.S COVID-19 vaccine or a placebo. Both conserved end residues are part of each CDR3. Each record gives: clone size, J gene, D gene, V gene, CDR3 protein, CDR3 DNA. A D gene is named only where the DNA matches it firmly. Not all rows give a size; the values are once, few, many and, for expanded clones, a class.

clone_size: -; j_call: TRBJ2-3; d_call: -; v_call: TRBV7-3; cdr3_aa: CASSLAQNTDTQYF; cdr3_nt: TGTGCCAGCAGCTTAGCACAGAACACAGATACGCAGTATTTT
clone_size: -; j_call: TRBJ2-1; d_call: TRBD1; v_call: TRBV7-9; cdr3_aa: CASSFETGFGEQFF; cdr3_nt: TGTGCCAGCAGCTTCGAGACAGGGTTCGGGGAGCAGTTCTTC
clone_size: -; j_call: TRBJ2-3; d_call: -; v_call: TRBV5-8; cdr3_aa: CASSPSYSSNTDTQYF; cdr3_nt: TGTGCCAGCAGCCCTTCGTATAGCTCAAACACAGATACGCAGTATTTT
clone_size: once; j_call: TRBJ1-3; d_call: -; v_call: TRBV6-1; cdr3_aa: CASSVNRVTRTEGNTIYF; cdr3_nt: TGTGCCAGCAGTGTGAACCGGGTAACTAGGACAGAAGGAAACACCATATATTTT
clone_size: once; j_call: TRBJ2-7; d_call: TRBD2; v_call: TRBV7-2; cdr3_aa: CASSLRASGSAPYEQYF; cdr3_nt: TGTGCCAGCAGCTTACGGGCTAGCGGGTCCGCCCCCTACGAGCAGTACTTC
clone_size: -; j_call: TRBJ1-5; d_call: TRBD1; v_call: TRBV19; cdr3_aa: CASSSTTGAFNQPQHF; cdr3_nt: TGTGCCAGTAGTAGTACAACAGGGGCCTTCAATCAGCCCCAGCATTTT
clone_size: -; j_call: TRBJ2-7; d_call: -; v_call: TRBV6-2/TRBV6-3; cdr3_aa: CASSYSHQIYEQYF; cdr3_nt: TGTGCCAGCAGTTACTCTCATCAAATCTACGAGCAGTACTTC
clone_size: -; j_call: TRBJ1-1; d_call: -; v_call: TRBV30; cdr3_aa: CAWRGSPSTEAFF; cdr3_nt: TGTGCCTGGAGGGGCTCCCCTTCCACTGAAGCTTTCTTT
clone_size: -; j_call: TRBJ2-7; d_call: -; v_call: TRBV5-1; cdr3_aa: CASSLRAGRAYEQYF; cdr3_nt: TGCGCCAGCAGCTTGAGGGCAGGGCGAGCCTACGAGCAGTACTTC
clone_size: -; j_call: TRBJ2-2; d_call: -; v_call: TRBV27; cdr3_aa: CASSLSDTGELFF; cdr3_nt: TGTGCCAGCAGTTTATCCGATACCGGGGAGCTGTTTTTT
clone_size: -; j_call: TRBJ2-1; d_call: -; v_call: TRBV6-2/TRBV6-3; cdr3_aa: CASSMGDRQFF; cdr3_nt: TGTGCCAGCAGTATGGGGGACCGGCAGTTCTTC
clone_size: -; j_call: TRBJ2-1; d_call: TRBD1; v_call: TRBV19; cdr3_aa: CASSDRNNEQFF; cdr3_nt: TGTGCCAGTTCGGACAGGAACAATGAGCAGTTCTTC
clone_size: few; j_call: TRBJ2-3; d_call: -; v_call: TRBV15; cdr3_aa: CATSVQGSTDTQYF; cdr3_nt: TGTGCCACCAGTGTTCAGGGTAGCACAGATACGCAGTATTTT
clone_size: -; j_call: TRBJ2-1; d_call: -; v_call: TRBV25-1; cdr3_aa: CASSEAVAYNEQFF; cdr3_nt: TGTGCCAGCAGTGAAGCCGTGGCTTACAATGAGCAGTTCTTC
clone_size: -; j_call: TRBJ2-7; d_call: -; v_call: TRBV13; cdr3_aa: CASSLRVPGEQYF; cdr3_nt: TGTGCCAGCAGCTTACGGGTCCCGGGGGAGCAGTACTTC
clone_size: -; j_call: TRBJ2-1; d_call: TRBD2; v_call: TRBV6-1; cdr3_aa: CASSEEAAGAYNEQFF; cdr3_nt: TGTGCCAGCAGTGAAGAGGCGGCGGGAGCCTACAATGAGCAGTTCTTC
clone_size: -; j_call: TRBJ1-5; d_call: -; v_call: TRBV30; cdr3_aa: CAWRQDSNQPQHF; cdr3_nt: TGTGCCTGGAGGCAGGATAGCAATCAGCCCCAGCATTTT
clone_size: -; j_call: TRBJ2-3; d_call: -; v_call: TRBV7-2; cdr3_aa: CASSLDPLGGLVDTQYF; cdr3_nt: TGTGCCAGCAGCTTAGATCCTCTGGGGGGGCTGGTAGATACGCAGTATTTT
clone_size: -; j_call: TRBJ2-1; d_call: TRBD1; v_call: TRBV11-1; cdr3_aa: CASSFNRGKSEQFF; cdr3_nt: TGTGCCAGCAGCTTTAACAGGGGAAAGAGTGAGCAGTTCTTC
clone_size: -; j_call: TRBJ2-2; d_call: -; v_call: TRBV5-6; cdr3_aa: CASSLVHKNTGELFF; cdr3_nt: TGTGCCAGCAGCTTGGTCCACAAGAACACCGGGGAGCTGTTTTTT
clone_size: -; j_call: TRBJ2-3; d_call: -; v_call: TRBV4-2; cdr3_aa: CASSQESSGSNTQYF; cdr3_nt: TGTGCCAGCAGCCAAGAAAGTTCCGGCTCGAATACGCAGTATTTT
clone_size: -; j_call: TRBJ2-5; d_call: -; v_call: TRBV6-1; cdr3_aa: CASSEVGPKETQYF; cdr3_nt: TGTGCCAGCAGTGAAGTTGGTCCTAAAGAGACCCAGTACTTC
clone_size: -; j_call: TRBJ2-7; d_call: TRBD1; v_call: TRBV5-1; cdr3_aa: CASSLWADRVDEQYF; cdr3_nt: TGCGCCAGCAGCTTGTGGGCGGACAGGGTAGACGAGCAGTACTTC
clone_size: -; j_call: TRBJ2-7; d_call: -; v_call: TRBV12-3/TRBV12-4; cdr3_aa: CASSLTGEQYF; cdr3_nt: TGTGCCAGCAGTCTCACAGGGGAGCAGTACTTC
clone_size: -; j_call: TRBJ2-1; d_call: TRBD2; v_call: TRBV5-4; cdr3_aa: CASSPGTSGRSFYNEQFF; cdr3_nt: TGTGCCAGCAGCCCTGGGACTAGCGGGAGGTCATTCTACAATGAGCAGTTCTTC
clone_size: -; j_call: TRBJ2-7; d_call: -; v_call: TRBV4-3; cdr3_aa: CASSQGSGLGSYEQYF; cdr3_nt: TGCGCCAGCAGCCAAGGTAGCGGCCTGGGCTCCTACGAGCAGTACTTC
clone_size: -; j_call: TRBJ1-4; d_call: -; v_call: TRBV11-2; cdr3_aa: CASSSNAANEKLFF; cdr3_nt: TGTGCCAGCAGCTCCAACGCGGCTAATGAAAAACTGTTTTTT